This TCR beta chain was found in a study of blood T cell repertoires in COVID-19. Study background: The United States, Italy and Spain supplied acute and convalescent COVID-19 samples. The analysed material was cDNA or gDNA that came from T cells, B-cell-depleted T cells, or PBMCs.

Germline V lookup: CDR1 MNHEY, CDR2 SVGAGI. The junction had 3 bases not matched to a gene; V was cut back by 0 bases and J by 1 base. The length of the CDR3 is 16 residues. Per the original methods: Reference gene primer amplification yielded estimated nucleated cell counts. Using immunoSEQ multiplex PCR, the repertoire was profiled, and TCRdb retains in-frame clones only, with some absent. V and J calls and clone size follow that table, whereas D and trimming were derived from the DNA. The sample holds 100,000 to 140,000 clones, about three quarters seen once. Specimen: peripheral blood. The chain recombines TRBV6-5 with TRBJ1-1; TRBD1 matches at 9 bases. The TCR was taken from a man between 70 and 80 years old with acute or convalescent COVID-19. CDR3: CASSYSMGQGNTEAFF. The CDR3 nucleotides read TGTGCCAGCAGTTACTCGATGGGACAGGGGAACACTGAAGCTTTCTTT.